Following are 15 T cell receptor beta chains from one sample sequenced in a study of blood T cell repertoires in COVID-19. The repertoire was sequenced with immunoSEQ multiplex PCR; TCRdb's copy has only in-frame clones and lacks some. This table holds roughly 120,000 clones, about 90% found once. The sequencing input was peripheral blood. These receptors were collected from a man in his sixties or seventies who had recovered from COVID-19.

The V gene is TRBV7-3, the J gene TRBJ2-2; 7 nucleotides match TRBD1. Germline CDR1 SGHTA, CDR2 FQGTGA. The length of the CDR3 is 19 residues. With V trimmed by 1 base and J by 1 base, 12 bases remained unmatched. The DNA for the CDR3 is TGTGCCAGCAGCTTAAAGTTTAATGAGGGGACAGAGAACACCGGGGAGCTGTTTTTT. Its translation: CASSLKFNEGTENTGELFF.

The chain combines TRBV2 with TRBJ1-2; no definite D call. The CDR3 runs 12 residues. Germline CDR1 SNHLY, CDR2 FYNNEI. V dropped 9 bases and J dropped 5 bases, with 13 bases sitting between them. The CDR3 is CARSGFGYGYTF. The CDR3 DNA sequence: TGTGCCAGGTCGGGGTTCGGGTATGGCTACACCTTC.

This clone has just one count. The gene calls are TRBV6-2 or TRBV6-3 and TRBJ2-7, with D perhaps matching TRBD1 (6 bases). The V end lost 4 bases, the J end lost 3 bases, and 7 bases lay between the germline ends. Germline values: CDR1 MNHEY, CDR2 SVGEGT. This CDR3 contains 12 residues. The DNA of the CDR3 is TGTGCCAGCAGTTCACAGGGCTACGAGCAGTACTTC. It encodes CASSSQGYEQYF.

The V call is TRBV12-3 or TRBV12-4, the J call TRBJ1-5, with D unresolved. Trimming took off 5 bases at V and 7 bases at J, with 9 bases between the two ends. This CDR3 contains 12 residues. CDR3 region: CASSPYTQPQHF. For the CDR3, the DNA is TGTGCCAGCAGTCCGTATACACAGCCCCAGCATTTT.

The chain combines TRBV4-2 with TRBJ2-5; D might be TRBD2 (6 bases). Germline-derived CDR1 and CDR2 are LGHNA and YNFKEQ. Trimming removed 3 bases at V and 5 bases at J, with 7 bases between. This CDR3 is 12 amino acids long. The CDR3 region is CASSQGGETQYF. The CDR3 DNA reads TGTGCCAGCAGCCAGGGAGGCGAGACCCAGTACTTC.

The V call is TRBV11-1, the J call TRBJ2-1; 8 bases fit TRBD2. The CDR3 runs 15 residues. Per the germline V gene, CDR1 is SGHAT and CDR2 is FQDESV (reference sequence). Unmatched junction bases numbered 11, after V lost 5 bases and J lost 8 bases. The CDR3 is CASSPGVAAGDEQFF. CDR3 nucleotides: TGTGCCAGCAGCCCGGGTGTCGCAGCGGGGGATGAGCAGTTCTTC.

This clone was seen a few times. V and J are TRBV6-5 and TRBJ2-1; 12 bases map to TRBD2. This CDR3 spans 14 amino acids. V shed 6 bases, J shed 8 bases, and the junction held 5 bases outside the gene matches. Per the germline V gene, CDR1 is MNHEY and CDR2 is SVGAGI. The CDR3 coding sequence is TGTGCCAGCAGACTAGCGGGAGGTCGGTATGAGCAGTTCTTC. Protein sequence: CASRLAGGRYEQFF.

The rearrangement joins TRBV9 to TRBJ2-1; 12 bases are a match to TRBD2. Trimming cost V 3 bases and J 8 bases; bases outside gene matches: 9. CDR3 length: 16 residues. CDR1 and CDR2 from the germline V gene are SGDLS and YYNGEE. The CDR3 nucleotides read TGTGCCAGCAGCGGGGACCGACTAGCGGGAGTGGATGAGCAGTTCTTC. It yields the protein CASSGDRLAGVDEQFF.

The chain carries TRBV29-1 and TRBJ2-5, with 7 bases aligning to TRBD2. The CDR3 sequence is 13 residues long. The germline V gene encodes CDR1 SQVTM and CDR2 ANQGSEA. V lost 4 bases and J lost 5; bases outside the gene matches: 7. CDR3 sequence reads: CSVGEGYVETQYF. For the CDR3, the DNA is TGCAGCGTTGGGGAGGGGTATGTGGAGACCCAGTACTTC.

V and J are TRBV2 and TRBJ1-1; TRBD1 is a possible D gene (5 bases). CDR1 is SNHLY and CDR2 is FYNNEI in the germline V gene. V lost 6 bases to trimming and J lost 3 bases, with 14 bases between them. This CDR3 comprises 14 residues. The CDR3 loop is CASRGLGVDTEAFF. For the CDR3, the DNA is TGTGCCAGCAGAGGATTAGGGGTCGACACTGAAGCTTTCTTT.

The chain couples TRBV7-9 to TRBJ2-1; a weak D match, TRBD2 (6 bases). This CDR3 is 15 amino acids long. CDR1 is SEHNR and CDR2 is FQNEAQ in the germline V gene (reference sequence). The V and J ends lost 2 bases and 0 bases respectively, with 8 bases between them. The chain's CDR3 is CASSLRGISYNEQFF. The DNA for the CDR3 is TGTGCCAGCAGCTTACGCGGGATCTCCTACAATGAGCAGTTCTTC.

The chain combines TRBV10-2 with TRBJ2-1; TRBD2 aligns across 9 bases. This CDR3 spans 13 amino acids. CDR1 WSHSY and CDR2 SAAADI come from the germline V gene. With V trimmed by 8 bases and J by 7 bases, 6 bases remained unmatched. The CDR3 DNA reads TGCGCCAGCTCAGCGGGGGGCGGAAATGAGCAGTTCTTC. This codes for CASSAGGGNEQFF.

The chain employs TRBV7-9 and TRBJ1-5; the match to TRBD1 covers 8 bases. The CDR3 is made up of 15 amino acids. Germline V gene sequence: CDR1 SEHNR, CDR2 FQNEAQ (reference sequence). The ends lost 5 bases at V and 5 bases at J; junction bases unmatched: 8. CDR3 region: CASSLQTGGDQPQHF. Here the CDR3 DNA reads TGTGCCAGCAGCCTACAAACAGGGGGTGATCAGCCCCAGCATTTT. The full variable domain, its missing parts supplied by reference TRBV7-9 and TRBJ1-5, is DTGVSQNPRHKITKRGQNVTFRCDPISEHNRLYWYRQTLGQGPEFLTYFQNEAQLEKSRLLSDRFSAERPKGSFSTLEIQRTEQGDSAMYLCASSLQTGGDQPQHFGDGTRLSIL.

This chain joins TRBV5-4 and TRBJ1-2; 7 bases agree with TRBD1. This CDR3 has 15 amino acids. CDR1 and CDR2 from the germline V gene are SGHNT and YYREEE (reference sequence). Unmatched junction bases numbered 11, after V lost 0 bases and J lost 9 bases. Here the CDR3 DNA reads TGTGCCAGCAGCTTGGCCGGGGCAGGGGGGCCTAGCTACACCTTC. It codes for CASSLAGAGGPSYTF.

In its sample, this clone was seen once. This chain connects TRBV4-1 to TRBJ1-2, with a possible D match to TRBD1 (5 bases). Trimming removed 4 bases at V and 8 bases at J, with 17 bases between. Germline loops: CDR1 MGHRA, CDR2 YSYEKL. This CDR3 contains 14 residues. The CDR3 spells CASSLDKYYGGYTF. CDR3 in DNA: TGCGCCAGCAGCCTGGACAAATACTATGGAGGCTACACCTTC.